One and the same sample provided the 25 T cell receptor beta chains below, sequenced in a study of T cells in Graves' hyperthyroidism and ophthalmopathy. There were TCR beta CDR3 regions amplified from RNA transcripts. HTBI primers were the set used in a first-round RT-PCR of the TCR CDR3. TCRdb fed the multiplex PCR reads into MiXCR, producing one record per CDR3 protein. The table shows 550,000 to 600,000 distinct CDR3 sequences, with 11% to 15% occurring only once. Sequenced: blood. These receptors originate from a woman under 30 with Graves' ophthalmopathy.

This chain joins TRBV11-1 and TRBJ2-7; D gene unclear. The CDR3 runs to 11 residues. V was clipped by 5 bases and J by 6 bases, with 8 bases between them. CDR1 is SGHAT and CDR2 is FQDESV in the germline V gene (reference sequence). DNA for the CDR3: TGTGCCAGCAGCGTGGACGGCGAGCAGTACTTC. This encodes CASSVDGEQYF.

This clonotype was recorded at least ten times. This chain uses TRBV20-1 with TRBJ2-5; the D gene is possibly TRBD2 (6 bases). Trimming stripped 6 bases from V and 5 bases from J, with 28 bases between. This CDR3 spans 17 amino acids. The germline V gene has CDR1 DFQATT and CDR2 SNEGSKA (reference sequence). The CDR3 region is CSAAGGSGAARRETQYF. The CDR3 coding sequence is TGCAGTGCCGCCGGTGGGTCGGGAGCGGCGAGACGGGAGACCCAGTACTTC.

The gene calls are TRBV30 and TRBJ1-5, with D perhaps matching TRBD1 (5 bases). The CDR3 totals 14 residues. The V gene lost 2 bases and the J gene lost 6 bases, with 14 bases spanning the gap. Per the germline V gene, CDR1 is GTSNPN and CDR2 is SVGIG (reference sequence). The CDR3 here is CAWSLNGAGQPQHF. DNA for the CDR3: TGTGCCTGGAGTCTAAATGGGGCAGGTCAGCCCCAGCATTTT.

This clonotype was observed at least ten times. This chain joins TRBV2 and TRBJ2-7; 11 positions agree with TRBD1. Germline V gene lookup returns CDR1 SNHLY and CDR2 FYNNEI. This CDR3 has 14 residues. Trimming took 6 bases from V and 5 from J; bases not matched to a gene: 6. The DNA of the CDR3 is TGTGCCAGCAGCGGTGGGACAGGGGGACACGAGCAGTACTTC. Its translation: CASSGGTGGHEQYF.

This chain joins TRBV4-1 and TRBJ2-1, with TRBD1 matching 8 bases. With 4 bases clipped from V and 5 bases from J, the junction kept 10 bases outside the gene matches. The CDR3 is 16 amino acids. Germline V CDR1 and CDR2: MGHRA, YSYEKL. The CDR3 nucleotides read TGCGCCAGCAGCCCAAAGGGACAGGTTGTACACAATGAGCAGTTCTTC. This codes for CASSPKGQVVHNEQFF.

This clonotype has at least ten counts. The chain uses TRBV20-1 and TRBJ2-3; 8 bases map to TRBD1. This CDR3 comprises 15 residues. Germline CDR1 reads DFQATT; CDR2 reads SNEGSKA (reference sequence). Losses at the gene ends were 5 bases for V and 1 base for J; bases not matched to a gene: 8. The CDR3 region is CSAPGQGRGTDTQYF. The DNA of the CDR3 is TGCAGTGCTCCAGGACAGGGAAGGGGCACAGATACGCAGTATTTT.

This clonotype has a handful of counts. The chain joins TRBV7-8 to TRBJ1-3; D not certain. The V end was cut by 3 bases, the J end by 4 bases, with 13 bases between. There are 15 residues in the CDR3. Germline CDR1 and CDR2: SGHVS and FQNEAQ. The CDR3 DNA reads TGTGCCAGCAGCTTCGGACGGGGTGGAGGAAACACCATATATTTT. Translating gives CASSFGRGGGNTIYF.

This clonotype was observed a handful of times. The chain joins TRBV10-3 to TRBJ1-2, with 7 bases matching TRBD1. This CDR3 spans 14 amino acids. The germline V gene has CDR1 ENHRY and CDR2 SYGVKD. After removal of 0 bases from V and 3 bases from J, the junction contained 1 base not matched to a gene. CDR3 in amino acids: CAISESTGYYGYTF. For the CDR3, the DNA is TGTGCCATCAGTGAGTCGACAGGGTACTATGGCTACACCTTC.

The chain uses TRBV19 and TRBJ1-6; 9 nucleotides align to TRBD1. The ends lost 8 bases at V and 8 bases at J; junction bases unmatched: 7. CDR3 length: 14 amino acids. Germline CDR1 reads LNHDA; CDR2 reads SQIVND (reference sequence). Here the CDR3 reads CASETGGADSPLHF. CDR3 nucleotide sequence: TGTGCCAGTGAAACAGGGGGCGCAGATTCACCCCTCCACTTT.

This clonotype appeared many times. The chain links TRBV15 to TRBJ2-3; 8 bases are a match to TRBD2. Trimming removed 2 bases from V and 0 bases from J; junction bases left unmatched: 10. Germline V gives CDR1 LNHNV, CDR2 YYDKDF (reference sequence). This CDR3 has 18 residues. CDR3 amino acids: CATSRLAGGARSTDTQYF. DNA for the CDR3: TGTGCCACCAGCAGACTAGCGGGTGGGGCCAGAAGCACAGATACGCAGTATTTT.

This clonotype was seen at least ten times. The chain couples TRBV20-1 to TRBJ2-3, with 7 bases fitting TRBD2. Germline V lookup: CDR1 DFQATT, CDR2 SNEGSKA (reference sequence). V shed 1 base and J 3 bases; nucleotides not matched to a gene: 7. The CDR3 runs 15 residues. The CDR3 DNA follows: TGCAGTGCTAGAGGGGGGGGGAGAGGGACAGATACGCAGTATTTT. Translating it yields CSARGGGRGTDTQYF.

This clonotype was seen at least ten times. The CDR3 spells CASSYLGTSGYEQYF. For the CDR3, the DNA is TGTGCCAGCAGTTACCTCGGGACTAGCGGATACGAGCAGTACTTC. The chain employs TRBV6-2 or TRBV6-3 and TRBJ2-7; 11 bases match TRBD2. The CDR3 contains 15 residues. V lost 2 bases to trimming and J lost 4 bases; unmatched junction nucleotides: 4. Germline V gene data show CDR1 as MNHEY and CDR2 as SVGEGT.

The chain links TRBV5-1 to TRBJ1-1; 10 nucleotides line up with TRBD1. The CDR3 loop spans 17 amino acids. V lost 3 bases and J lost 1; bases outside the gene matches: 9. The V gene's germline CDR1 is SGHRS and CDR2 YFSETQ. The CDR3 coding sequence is TGCGCCAGCAGCTCCAATACCGGGACAGGGGCGAACACTGAAGCTTTCTTT. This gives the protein CASSSNTGTGANTEAFF.

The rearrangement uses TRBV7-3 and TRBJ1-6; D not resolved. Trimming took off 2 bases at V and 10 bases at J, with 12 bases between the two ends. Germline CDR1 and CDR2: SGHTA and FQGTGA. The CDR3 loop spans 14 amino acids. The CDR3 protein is CASSLAPPLSPLHF. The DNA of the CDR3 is TGTGCCAGCAGCTTAGCCCCCCCTCTATCACCCCTCCACTTT.

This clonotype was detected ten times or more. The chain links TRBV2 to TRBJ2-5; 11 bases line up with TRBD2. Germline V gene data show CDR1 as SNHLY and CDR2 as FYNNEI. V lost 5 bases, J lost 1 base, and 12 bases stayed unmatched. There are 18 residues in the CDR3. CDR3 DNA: TGTGCCAGCAGTCCTCCCCCCGGGACTAGCGGAGTCCAAGAGACCCAGTACTTC. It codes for CASSPPPGTSGVQETQYF.

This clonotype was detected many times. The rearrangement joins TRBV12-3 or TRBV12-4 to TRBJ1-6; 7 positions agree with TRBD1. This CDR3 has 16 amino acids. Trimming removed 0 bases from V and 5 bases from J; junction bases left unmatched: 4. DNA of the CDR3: TGTGCCAGCAGTTTAGCCGCAGGGGGAAATAATTCACCCCTCCACTTT. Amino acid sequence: CASSLAAGGNNSPLHF.

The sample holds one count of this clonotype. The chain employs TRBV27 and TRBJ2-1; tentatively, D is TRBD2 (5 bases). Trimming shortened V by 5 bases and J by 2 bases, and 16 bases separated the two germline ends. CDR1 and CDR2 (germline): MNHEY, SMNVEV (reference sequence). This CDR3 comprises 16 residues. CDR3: CASSPRPRAAYNEQFF. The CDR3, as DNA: TGTGCCAGCAGTCCCCGACCCAGAGCGGCCTACAATGAGCAGTTCTTC.

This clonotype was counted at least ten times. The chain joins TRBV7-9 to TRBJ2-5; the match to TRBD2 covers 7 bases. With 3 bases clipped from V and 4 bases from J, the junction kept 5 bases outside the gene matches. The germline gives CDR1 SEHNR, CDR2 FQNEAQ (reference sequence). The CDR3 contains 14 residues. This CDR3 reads CASSLAGEVETQYF. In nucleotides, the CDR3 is TGTGCCAGCAGCTTGGCGGGAGAAGTAGAGACCCAGTACTTC.

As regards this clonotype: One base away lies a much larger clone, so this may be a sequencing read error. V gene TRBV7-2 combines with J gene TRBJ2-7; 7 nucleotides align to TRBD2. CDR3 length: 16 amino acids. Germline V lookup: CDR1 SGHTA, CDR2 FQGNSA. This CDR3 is CAGSLAGGSFRYEQYF. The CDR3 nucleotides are TGTGCCGGCAGCTTAGCGGGCGGGAGCTTCAGGTACGAGCAGTACTTC.

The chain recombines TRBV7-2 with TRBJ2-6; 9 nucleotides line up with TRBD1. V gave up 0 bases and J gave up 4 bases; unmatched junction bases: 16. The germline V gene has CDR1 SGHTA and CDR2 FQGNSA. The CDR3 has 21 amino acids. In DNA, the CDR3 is TGTGCCAGCAGCTTAGCGGTGGAACAGGGGGCGTTTAGTTCAGGGGCCAACGTCCTGACTTTC. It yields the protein CASSLAVEQGAFSSGANVLTF.

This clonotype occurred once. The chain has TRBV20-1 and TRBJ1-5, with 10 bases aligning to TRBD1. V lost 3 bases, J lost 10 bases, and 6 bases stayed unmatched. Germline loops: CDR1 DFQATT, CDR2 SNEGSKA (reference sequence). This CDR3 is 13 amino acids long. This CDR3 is CSASGTGAAPQHF. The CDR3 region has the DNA TGCAGTGCTAGCGGGACAGGGGCGGCCCCCCAGCATTTT.

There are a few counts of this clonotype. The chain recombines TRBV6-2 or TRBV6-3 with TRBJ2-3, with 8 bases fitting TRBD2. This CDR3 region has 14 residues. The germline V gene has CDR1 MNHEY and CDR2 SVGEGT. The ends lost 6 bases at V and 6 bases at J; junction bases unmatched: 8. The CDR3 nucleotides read TGTGCCAGCAGCTATGGACTAGCACGCGATACGCAGTATTTT. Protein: CASSYGLARDTQYF.

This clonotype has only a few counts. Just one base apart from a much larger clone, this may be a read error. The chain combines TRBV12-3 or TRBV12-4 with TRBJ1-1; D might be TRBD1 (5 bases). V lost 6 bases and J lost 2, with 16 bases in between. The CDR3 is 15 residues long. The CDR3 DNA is TGTGCCAGCAGCTCGCGGGGCTCCCTAAACACTGAAGCTTTCTTT. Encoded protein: CASSSRGSLNTEAFF.

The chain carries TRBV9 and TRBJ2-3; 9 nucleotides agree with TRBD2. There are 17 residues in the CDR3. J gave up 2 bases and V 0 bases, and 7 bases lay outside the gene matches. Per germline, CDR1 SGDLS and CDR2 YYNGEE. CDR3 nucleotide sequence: TGTGCCAGCAGCGTAGAGGTCCTAGCGGGATACACAGATACGCAGTATTTT. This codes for CASSVEVLAGYTDTQYF.

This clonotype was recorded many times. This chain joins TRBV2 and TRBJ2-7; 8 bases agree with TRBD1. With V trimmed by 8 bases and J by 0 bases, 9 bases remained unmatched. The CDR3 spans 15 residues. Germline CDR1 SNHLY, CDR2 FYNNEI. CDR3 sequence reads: CASANPGTGSYEQYF. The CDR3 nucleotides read TGTGCCAGCGCCAATCCCGGGACAGGCTCCTACGAGCAGTACTTC.